The 32 T cell receptor beta chains presented below share a single source sample, sequenced in a study of T cells after yellow fever vaccination. TCRdb reanalysed the 5' RACE reads using MiXCR and keeps one entry per CDR3 protein. This sample has about 250,000 distinct CDR3 sequences, with more than 3.5% found just once. The sequenced sample was PBMCs, obtained 15 days after the yellow fever booster vaccination. All receptors come from a man aged 18 to 29 who received the YFV17D yellow fever vaccine.

This clonotype was counted between two and nine times. The V gene is TRBV7-9, the J gene TRBJ1-1; the match to TRBD1 covers 9 bases. With 5 bases clipped from V and 0 bases from J, the junction kept 7 bases outside the gene matches. The CDR3 has 16 amino acids. CDR1 and CDR2 (germline): SEHNR, FQNEAQ (reference sequence). CDR3 sequence (DNA): TGTGCCAGCAGCGCCACAGGGGGCGAGGTGAACACTGAAGCTTTCTTT. Translation gives CASSATGGEVNTEAFF.

This clonotype has a count of ten or more. The gene calls are TRBV4-1 and TRBJ1-6; possibly TRBD1 for D (5 bases). The germline V gene has CDR1 MGHRA and CDR2 YSYEKL. The CDR3 spans 16 residues. V was pared by 1 base and J by 9 bases, with 16 bases between. The CDR3 DNA sequence: TGCGCCAGCAGCCAAGTAGGGATACCGGGGGGTTCACCCCTCCACTTT. Protein sequence: CASSQVGIPGGSPLHF.

The table lists this clonotype with many counts. The chain's CDR3 is CASSRRESEKLFF. DNA for the CDR3: TGTGCCAGCAGCCGCCGGGAGTCGGAAAAACTGTTTTTT. The chain uses TRBV3-1 and TRBJ1-4; D not resolved. V lost 4 bases, J lost 8 bases, and 11 bases lay in between. The CDR3 covers 13 residues. Germline V lookup: CDR1 LGHDT, CDR2 YNNKEL (reference sequence).

There are a few counts of this clonotype. DNA for the CDR3: TGTGCCAGCTCACCCAGGGACAGAAACCTACCCCTCCACTTT. It translates to CASSPRDRNLPLHF. The chain links TRBV18 to TRBJ1-6; 7 nucleotides match TRBD1. Trimming at V came to 3 bases and at J to 12 bases, leaving 8 bases not matched to a gene. Germline-derived CDR1 and CDR2 are KGHSH and LQKENI. The CDR3 runs to 14 residues. The full variable domain, in which reference TRBV18 and TRBJ1-6 provide the parts outside the CDR3, is NAGVMQNPRHLVRRRGQEARLRCSPMKGHSHVYWYRQLPEEGLKFMVYLQKENIIDESGMPKERFSAEFPKEGPSILRIQQVVRGDSAAYFCASSPRDRNLPLHFGNGTRLTVT.

This clonotype was counted at least ten times. This rearrangement joins TRBV5-1 to TRBJ1-1; D gene uncertain. With 0 bases removed from V and 0 bases from J, the gap between germline ends came to 6 bases. Germline lookup yields CDR1 SGHRS and CDR2 YFSETQ. CDR3 length: 14 residues. The CDR3 loop reads CASSLGVVNTEAFF. The CDR3 nucleotides read TGCGCCAGCAGCTTGGGGGTGGTGAACACTGAAGCTTTCTTT.

Remarks on this clonotype: A read error is possible here, since a much larger clone lies one base away. J is TRBJ2-1 and V is TRBV6-1; 13 bases are a match to TRBD2. CDR1 is MNHNS and CDR2 is SASEGT in the germline V gene. CDR3 size: 16 residues. CDR3 in DNA: TGTGCCAGCAGGGGACTAGCGGGGTACTCCTACACTGAGCAGTTCTTC. Encoded protein: CASRGLAGYSYTEQFF.

This clonotype was observed at least ten times. This rearrangement joins TRBV30 to TRBJ1-2; maybe TRBD1 (5 bases). Deletions cut 2 bases from V and 4 bases from J, with 8 bases between. The CDR3 is 12 amino acids. Germline assignment: CDR1 GTSNPN and CDR2 SVGIG (reference sequence). The CDR3 reads CAWSRDGYGYTF. In DNA, the CDR3 is TGTGCCTGGAGTCGGGACGGCTATGGCTACACCTTC.

This clonotype was found many times. The chain links TRBV29-1 to TRBJ1-3; D call uncertain. With 4 bases removed from V and 2 bases from J, the gap between germline ends came to 9 bases. Germline lookup yields CDR1 SQVTM and CDR2 ANQGSEA. This CDR3 contains 13 residues. This CDR3 is CSVGGSPGNTIYF. CDR3 coding DNA: TGCAGCGTTGGCGGCTCCCCTGGAAACACCATATATTTT.

This clonotype was picked up many times. The chain links TRBV7-3 to TRBJ2-1; 7 bases map to TRBD1. The germline V gene encodes CDR1 SGHTA and CDR2 FQGTGA. The CDR3 is 17 amino acids. J lost 3 bases, V lost 5 bases, and 13 bases had no gene match. The CDR3 coding sequence is TGTGCCAGCAGCCAGGGGGTTATTTCAGCCGGCTACAATGAGCAGTTCTTC. Amino acids: CASSQGVISAGYNEQFF.

This clonotype has at least ten counts. The rearrangement links TRBV4-3 to TRBJ1-1; 8 positions match TRBD1. Germline V CDR1 and CDR2: LGHNA, YSLEER. The junction had 5 bases not matched to a gene; V was cut back by 1 base and J by 4 bases. There are 15 residues in the CDR3. The CDR3 DNA sequence: TGCGCCAGCAGCCAAGTAATAACAGGGGGCACTGAAGCTTTCTTT. This translates into CASSQVITGGTEAFF.

This clonotype was seen many times. Written as DNA, the CDR3 is TGCAGTGGGGTCCGGCCGGCAACTAGCGAAGCTTTCTTT. Protein: CSGVRPATSEAFF. J is TRBJ1-1 and V is TRBV20-1, with D unresolved. The length of the CDR3 is 13 residues. Trimming took off 7 bases at V and 8 bases at J, with 20 bases between the two ends. Germline CDR1 DFQATT, CDR2 SNEGSKA (reference sequence).

This clonotype has a handful of counts. The chain has TRBV19 and TRBJ1-3; D uncertain. CDR1 and CDR2 from the germline V gene are LNHDA and SQIVND (reference sequence). With 3 bases removed from V and 7 bases from J, the gap between germline ends came to 16 bases. CDR3 length: 15 amino acids. CDR3 amino acids: CASSILSRRTNTIYF. CDR3 sequence (DNA): TGTGCCAGTAGTATTTTAAGCCGGCGGACCAACACCATATATTTT.

This clonotype was seen many times. This chain connects TRBV6-5 to TRBJ1-1, with D perhaps matching TRBD1 (5 bases). The CDR3 is 14 residues long. Trimming pared 2 bases from V and 5 bases from J, leaving 12 bases between. Per germline, CDR1 MNHEY and CDR2 SVGAGI. The CDR3 DNA reads as TGTGCCAGCAGTTACGAGGGGATTTTAACTGAAGCTTTCTTT. Residues: CASSYEGILTEAFF.

The rearrangement uses TRBV14 and TRBJ1-1; D is unresolved. Germline loops: CDR1 SGHDN, CDR2 FVKESK. Trimming took 0 bases from V and 9 from J, leaving 17 bases between them. The CDR3 loop spans 15 amino acids. The CDR3 DNA follows: TGTGCCAGCAGCCAAGATTTACAGCCCGGAGGAAAAGCTTTCTTT. Translated, it gives CASSQDLQPGGKAFF.

There are a few counts of this clonotype. The chain employs TRBV20-1 and TRBJ1-6; 9 nucleotides match TRBD1. Per germline, CDR1 DFQATT and CDR2 SNEGSKA (reference sequence). CDR3 size: 17 residues. V gave up 5 bases and J gave up 0 bases; unmatched junction bases: 8. CDR3 sequence: CSAEGQGGSSYNSPLHF. The CDR3 coding sequence is TGCAGTGCTGAGGGACAGGGAGGGAGCTCCTATAATTCACCCCTCCACTTT.

This clonotype was counted ten times or more. The chain is built from TRBV4-3 and TRBJ1-5; D is uncertain. Looked up from germline, CDR1 is LGHNA and CDR2 is YSLEER. Trimming pared 0 bases from V and 5 bases from J, leaving 5 bases between. The CDR3 has 13 amino acids. The DNA for the CDR3 is TGCGCCAGCAGCCAAGATAGGGATCAGCCCCAGCATTTT. Protein product: CASSQDRDQPQHF.

This clonotype came up many times. The chain combines TRBV4-3 with TRBJ1-1; a possible D gene is TRBD1 (5 bases). Germline CDR1 is LGHNA and CDR2 is YSLEER. This CDR3 region has 15 residues. Trimming took off 4 bases at V and 7 bases at J, with 19 bases between the two ends. The CDR3, as DNA: TGCGCCAGCAGCCGCCTCCCTGGGGGAGGGGATGAAGCTTTCTTT. Translation: CASSRLPGGGDEAFF.

This clonotype appeared many times. The chain employs TRBV5-1 and TRBJ2-3, with TRBD1 matching 7 bases. The CDR3 sequence is 15 residues long. Germline V gives CDR1 SGHRS, CDR2 YFSETQ. V gave up 4 bases and J gave up 2 bases; unmatched junction bases: 7. Here the CDR3 reads CASSPGTANTDTQYF. CDR3 DNA sequence: TGCGCCAGCAGCCCCGGGACAGCGAACACAGATACGCAGTATTTT.

Concerning this clonotype: Just one base apart from a much larger clone, this may be a read error. The gene calls are TRBV12-3 or TRBV12-4 and TRBJ2-7; D is possibly TRBD2 (5 bases). The CDR3 covers 12 residues. The CDR3 DNA follows: TGTGCCAGCAGTTCCGGAGGAGACGAGCATTACTTC. The encoded protein is CASSSGGDEHYF.

This clonotype has at least ten counts. The chain is built from TRBV7-9 and TRBJ2-1; tentative D call: TRBD1 (6 bases). There are 14 residues in the CDR3. The germline gives CDR1 SEHNR, CDR2 FQNEAQ (reference sequence). V shed 5 bases and J shed 4 bases, with 12 bases lying between them. The CDR3 nucleotides are TGTGCCAGCAGCCAGGGGACCCGATACAATGAGCAGTTCTTC. Translating gives CASSQGTRYNEQFF.

This clonotype has at least ten counts. The chain couples TRBV3-1 to TRBJ2-2, with 7 positions matching TRBD2. The CDR3 loop spans 13 amino acids. Trimming removed 5 bases from V and 7 bases from J; junction bases left unmatched: 4. The V gene's germline CDR1 is LGHDT and CDR2 YNNKEL (reference sequence). The CDR3 nucleotides read TGTGCCAGCAGCGGCGCGGGGGTCGGGGAGCTGTTTTTT. It translates to CASSGAGVGELFF.

This clonotype was counted at least ten times. This chain joins TRBV7-9 and TRBJ1-2; TRBD1 matches 7 bases. Germline V gene lookup returns CDR1 SEHNR and CDR2 FQNEAQ (reference sequence). V shed 5 bases and J 5 bases; nucleotides not matched to a gene: 8. CDR3 length: 14 residues. This CDR3 is CASSPTGAMYGYTF. The CDR3 nucleotides are TGTGCCAGCAGCCCTACAGGGGCAATGTATGGCTACACCTTC.

This clonotype has ten or more counts. The rearrangement uses TRBV7-8 and TRBJ2-3; D might be TRBD1 (6 bases). CDR1 SGHVS and CDR2 FQNEAQ come from the germline V gene. The V gene lost 5 bases and the J gene lost 6 bases, with 18 bases spanning the gap. The CDR3 contains 15 residues. The CDR3 nucleotides read TGTGCCAGCAGCGTGACAGGTAGTCTTCCCGATACGCAGTATTTT. Its protein product is CASSVTGSLPDTQYF. The full variable domain, completed using reference TRBV7-8 and TRBJ2-3, is GAGVSQSPRYKVAKRGQDVALRCDPISGHVSLFWYQQALGQGPEFLTYFQNEAQLDKSGLPSDRFFAERPEGSVSTLKIQRTQQEDSAVYLCASSVTGSLPDTQYFGPGTRLTVL.

This clonotype was recorded many times. This chain uses TRBV7-7 with TRBJ2-2, with D possibly being TRBD1 or TRBD2 (6 bases each). Germline V gene sequence: CDR1 SSHAT, CDR2 FNYEAQ (reference sequence). The CDR3 covers 13 residues. The CDR3 region has the DNA TGTGCTAGCGCCCCGGGGGCCACCGGGGAGCTGTTTTTT. Protein product: CASAPGATGELFF.

The sample holds many counts of this clonotype. This chain uses TRBV15 with TRBJ2-7; the D gene is possibly TRBD2 (5 bases). This CDR3 spans 14 amino acids. Per germline, CDR1 LNHNV and CDR2 YYDKDF (reference sequence). The V end lost 7 bases, the J end lost 2 bases, and 15 bases lay between the germline ends. The CDR3 coding sequence is TGTGCCACCACTGATCCTAGCACCACCTACGAGCAGTACTTC. Translated, it gives CATTDPSTTYEQYF.

This clonotype has ten or more counts. The chain has TRBV10-3 and TRBJ1-3; the D is unclear. Germline CDR1 reads ENHRY; CDR2 reads SYGVKD. V was cut by 8 bases and J by 0 bases, with 5 bases left in between. This CDR3 region has 12 residues. CDR3 protein: CAIESSGNTIYF. The CDR3 DNA reads as TGTGCCATCGAGAGCTCTGGAAACACCATATATTTT.

This clonotype appeared many times. This chain connects TRBV11-3 to TRBJ2-7, with 11 bases that match TRBD1. J was trimmed by 2 bases and V by 5 bases; bases with no gene match: 5. The germline gives CDR1 SGHNT, CDR2 YENEEA. There are 15 residues in the CDR3. The CDR3 DNA reads TGTGCCAGCAGCCCGGGACAGGGGGAAACCTACGAGCAGTACTTC. This gives the protein CASSPGQGETYEQYF.

This clonotype was counted at least ten times. This chain connects TRBV20-1 to TRBJ1-2; D remains unclear. The CDR3 runs 12 residues. Germline V gene data show CDR1 as DFQATT and CDR2 as SNEGSKA (reference sequence). V lost 3 bases and J lost 5, with 10 bases in between. CDR3 in DNA: TGCAGTGCTAGGGCAGCCGGGTATGGCTACACCTTC. Amino acids: CSARAAGYGYTF.

This clonotype was counted many times. The CDR3 DNA follows: TGTGCCAGCTCACCACCTAACAATCCATCCTACAATGAGCAGTTCTTC. Translating it yields CASSPPNNPSYNEQFF. The gene calls are TRBV18 and TRBJ2-1; no clear D. The CDR3 spans 16 residues. V lost 0 bases and J lost 1, with 10 bases in between. Germline-derived CDR1 and CDR2 are KGHSH and LQKENI.

This clonotype was counted many times. The chain is built from TRBV11-2 and TRBJ1-2; a weak D match, TRBD1 (6 bases). Germline loops: CDR1 SGHAT, CDR2 FQNNGV. This CDR3 region has 14 residues. The ends were cut back, 4 bases at V and 4 bases at J, with 13 bases in the middle. The CDR3 DNA reads as TGTGCCAGCAGCTCACTACAGGGTGCCTATGGCTACACCTTC. Its translation: CASSSLQGAYGYTF.

Many counts were recorded for this clonotype. This chain joins TRBV5-1 and TRBJ1-6; D is perhaps TRBD1 (5 bases). Trimming shortened V by 4 bases and J by 13 bases, and 24 bases separated the two germline ends. The germline gives CDR1 SGHRS, CDR2 YFSETQ. The CDR3 is 16 amino acids. In DNA form, the CDR3 reads TGCGCCAGCAGCCCCAACCCAGGGACGGGAGACGGGCCCCTCCACTTT. It specifies CASSPNPGTGDGPLHF. The variable domain in full, with the rest retrieved from reference TRBV5-1 and TRBJ1-6, is KAGVTQTPRYLIKTRGQQVTLSCSPISGHRSVSWYQQTPGQGLQFLFEYFSETQRNKGNFPGRFSGRQFSNSRSEMNVSTLELGDSALYLCASSPNPGTGDGPLHFGNGTRLTVT.

This clonotype was recorded many times. The chain uses TRBV20-1 and TRBJ2-3, with 8 bases that match TRBD1. In germline, CDR1 is DFQATT, CDR2 SNEGSKA (reference sequence). Trimming took 1 base from V and 5 from J; bases not matched to a gene: 8. CDR3 length: 15 residues. CDR3 sequence: CSARGGATGEDTQYF. In nucleotides, the CDR3 is TGCAGTGCTAGAGGGGGGGCGACAGGGGAAGATACGCAGTATTTT.